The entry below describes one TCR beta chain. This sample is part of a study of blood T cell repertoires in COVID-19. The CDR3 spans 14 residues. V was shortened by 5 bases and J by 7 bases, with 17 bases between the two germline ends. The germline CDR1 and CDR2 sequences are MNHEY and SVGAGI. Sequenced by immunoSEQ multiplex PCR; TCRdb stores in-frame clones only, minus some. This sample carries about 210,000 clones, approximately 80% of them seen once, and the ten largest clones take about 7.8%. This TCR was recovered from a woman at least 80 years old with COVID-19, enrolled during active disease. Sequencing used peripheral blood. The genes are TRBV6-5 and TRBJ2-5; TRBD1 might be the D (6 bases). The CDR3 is CASSIQGTEATQYF. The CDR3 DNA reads TGTGCCAGCAGTATACAGGGTACCGAGGCGACCCAGTACTTC.